Here is one TCR beta chain with its context. The data are from a study of T cells after somatic rescue of genetic block. The table came from immunoSEQ multiplex PCR; TCRdb's copy has only in-frame clones and leaves some out. The sample holds 55,000 to 75,000 clones; about nine tenths are singletons and the top ten take 2.9%. V dropped 6 bases and J dropped 5; count of bases not matched to a gene: 3. The germline gives CDR1 MNHNS, CDR2 SASEGT. The CDR3 covers 14 residues. The sequence was collected from a middle-aged man. The sequencing sample was made of peripheral blood mononuclear cells (PBMCs). This chain connects TRBV6-1 to TRBJ2-5; TRBD2 matches 13 bases. In DNA, the CDR3 is TGTGCCAGCAGACTAGCGGGGGGGCCTGAGACCCAGTACTTC. Its translation: CASRLAGGPETQYF.